Below are 19 T cell receptor beta chains sequenced from a single sample in a study of blood T cell repertoires in COVID-19. The table came from immunoSEQ multiplex PCR; TCRdb's copy has only in-frame clones and leaves some out. The sample has approximately 300,000 clones; around 89% are singletons. Sequencing used peripheral blood. Every receptor here comes from a man aged 18 to 30 who had recovered from COVID-19.

The rearrangement links TRBV18 to TRBJ2-3, with a possible D match to TRBD1 (7 bases). CDR1 KGHSH and CDR2 LQKENI come from the germline V gene. The CDR3 consists of 15 residues. V was shortened by 0 bases and J by 5 bases, with 12 bases between the two germline ends. The CDR3 coding sequence is TGTGCCAGCTCACCACCTATCAGGGGGGAAGATACGCAGTATTTT. Its protein product is CASSPPIRGEDTQYF.

V and J are TRBV12-5 and TRBJ2-7; 9 nucleotides match TRBD2. Losses at the gene ends were 1 base for V and 2 bases for J; bases not matched to a gene: 9. The germline V gene encodes CDR1 LGHNT and CDR2 FRNRAP. CDR3 length equals 17 residues. The CDR3 region is CASGLEVERGAPYEQYF. The DNA of the CDR3 is TGTGCTAGTGGTTTGGAGGTGGAGCGGGGGGCTCCCTACGAGCAGTACTTC.

This clone was found once. Here the CDR3 reads CASKGTSGRGSYNEQFF. The CDR3 bases are TGTGCCAGTAAGGGGACTAGCGGGAGAGGGTCCTACAATGAGCAGTTCTTC. This sequence joins TRBV19 and TRBJ2-1; 14 nucleotides agree with TRBD2. The V gene end was trimmed by 7 bases and the J gene end by 1 base; junction bases not matched to a gene: 6. CDR3 length: 17 residues. CDR1 and CDR2 from the germline V gene are LNHDA and SQIVND (reference sequence). The variable domain in full, completed from reference TRBV19 and TRBJ2-1, reads DGGITQSPKYLFRKEGQNVTLSCEQNLNHDAMYWYRQDPGQGLRLIYYSQIVNDFQKGDIAEGYSVSREKKESFPLTVTSAQKNPTAFYLCASKGTSGRGSYNEQFFGPGTRLTVL.

There are a few counts of this clone. This sequence joins TRBV2 and TRBJ1-6, with TRBD1 as a possible D gene (5 bases). The CDR3 has 13 amino acids. The V end was cut by 7 bases, the J end by 7 bases, with 11 bases between. Looked up from germline, CDR1 is SNHLY and CDR2 is FYNNEI. The chain's CDR3 is CASTDGGNSPLHF. CDR3 bases: TGTGCCAGCACCGACGGGGGGAATTCACCCCTCCACTTT.

The genes are TRBV19 and TRBJ2-7, with 8 bases fitting TRBD2. The length of the CDR3 is 15 residues. The germline CDR1 and CDR2 sequences are LNHDA and SQIVND (reference sequence). Germline trimming cut 5 bases from V and 2 bases from J; bases unmatched to any gene: 8. The CDR3 DNA reads as TGTGCCAGTAGTCCTACTAGCGGAGGGGCCTACGAGCAGTACTTC. Encoded protein: CASSPTSGGAYEQYF.

This clone has more than one count but fewer than ten. The chain recombines TRBV7-3 with TRBJ2-2, with 11 positions matching TRBD2. CDR1 SGHTA and CDR2 FQGTGA come from the germline V gene. CDR3 size: 18 residues. V shed 1 base and J 0 bases; nucleotides not matched to a gene: 4. The CDR3 DNA sequence: TGTGCCAGCAGCTTAAAGGCGGGACTAGCGGCGAACACCGGGGAGCTGTTTTTT. This codes for CASSLKAGLAANTGELFF.

CDR3: CASSFLTGSYQETQYF. CDR3 DNA sequence: TGCGCCAGCAGCTTTTTGACCGGGAGTTACCAAGAGACCCAGTACTTC. This chain uses TRBV5-1 with TRBJ2-5; D may be TRBD2 (6 bases). Germline V gene lookup returns CDR1 SGHRS and CDR2 YFSETQ. The CDR3 runs 16 residues. V gave up 2 bases and J gave up 0 bases, with 14 bases separating them.

The V call is TRBV5-1, the J call TRBJ2-7; 9 nucleotides align to TRBD2. Germline CDR1 SGHRS, CDR2 YFSETQ. The CDR3 is made up of 15 amino acids. V lost 5 bases to trimming and J lost 0 bases; unmatched junction nucleotides: 6. Written as DNA, the CDR3 is TGCGCCAGCAGTTCCGGGACTAGCATCTCCTACGAGCAGTACTTC. It is translated as CASSSGTSISYEQYF. The variable domain in full, completed from reference TRBV5-1 and TRBJ2-7, reads KAGVTQTPRYLIKTRGQQVTLSCSPISGHRSVSWYQQTPGQGLQFLFEYFSETQRNKGNFPGRFSGRQFSNSRSEMNVSTLELGDSALYLCASSSGTSISYEQYFGPGTRLTVT.

The V and J genes are TRBV7-9 and TRBJ2-1; 8 bases are a match to TRBD2. V shed 5 bases, J shed 4 bases, and the junction held 7 bases outside the gene matches. Germline V gene sequence: CDR1 SEHNR, CDR2 FQNEAQ (reference sequence). This CDR3 has 15 amino acids. The CDR3 region is CASSPRGLEYNEQFF. The CDR3 DNA is TGTGCCAGCAGCCCCCGGGGACTAGAATACAATGAGCAGTTCTTC.

The chain uses TRBV3-1 (or the pseudogene TRBV3-2) and TRBJ2-2; unclear D gene. The CDR3 spans 15 residues. The germline V and J ends were trimmed by 0 bases and 3 bases, with 8 bases remaining between them. CDR1 is LGHDT, CDR2 YNNKEL, per germline (reference sequence). This chain's CDR3 is CASSQDNIYTGELFF. The CDR3 DNA reads as TGTGCCAGCAGCCAAGACAACATCTACACCGGGGAGCTGTTTTTT.

The chain recombines TRBV30 with TRBJ2-7; 12 positions agree with TRBD2. CDR3 length: 15 amino acids. V lost 5 bases and J lost 2; bases outside the gene matches: 7. CDR1 is GTSNPN, CDR2 SVGIG, per germline (reference sequence). CDR3 residues: CAWSLAGGPPYEQYF. The DNA for the CDR3 is TGTGCCTGGTCTCTAGCGGGAGGGCCCCCCTACGAGCAGTACTTC.

Comment on this clone: Within the sample, other DNA sequences also encode this same CDR3. V usage is TRBV5-1 and J usage is TRBJ2-7; D is possibly TRBD1 (6 bases). The V gene lost 0 bases and the J gene lost 1 base, with 11 bases spanning the gap. The CDR3 contains 15 residues. CDR1 is SGHRS, CDR2 YFSETQ, per germline. The CDR3 region is CASSLAPGTSYEQYF. CDR3 coding DNA: TGCGCCAGCAGCTTGGCGCCGGGGACATCCTACGAGCAGTACTTC.

This clone was observed once. The chain recombines TRBV16 with TRBJ2-2, with D unresolved. Trimming left V 3 bases short and J 1 base short, with 9 bases between. Per the germline V gene, CDR1 is KGHSY and CDR2 is FQNENV. This CDR3 is built from 15 residues. The DNA for the CDR3 is TGTGCCAGCAGCCATATAAGCCTGAACACCGGGGAGCTGTTTTTT. It specifies CASSHISLNTGELFF. Full variable domain (outside the CDR3, taken from reference TRBV16 and TRBJ2-2): GEEVAQTPKHLVRGEGQKAKLYCAPIKGHSYVFWYQQVLKNEFKFLISFQNENVFDETGMPKERFSAKCLPNSPCSLEIQATKLEDSAVYFCASSHISLNTGELFFGEGSRLTVL.

The chain has TRBV2 and TRBJ2-1; 7 nucleotides align to TRBD1. The germline CDR1 and CDR2 sequences are SNHLY and FYNNEI. This CDR3 comprises 14 residues. With 7 bases clipped from V and 5 bases from J, the junction kept 8 bases outside the gene matches. CDR3 residues: CASNDRDRHNEQFF. CDR3 DNA: TGTGCCAGCAACGACCGGGACAGACACAATGAGCAGTTCTTC.

The chain employs TRBV19 and TRBJ1-5; D perhaps matches TRBD1 (6 bases). There are 14 residues in the CDR3. The ends were cut back, 6 bases at V and 3 bases at J, with 12 bases in the middle. Germline CDR1 LNHDA, CDR2 SQIVND (reference sequence). CDR3 sequence (DNA): TGTGCCAGTAGACAAACAGGGTTCAATCAGCCCCAGCATTTT. Encoded protein: CASRQTGFNQPQHF.

The gene calls are TRBV25-1 and TRBJ1-2; 10 positions agree with TRBD1. CDR1 is MGHDK and CDR2 is SYGVNS in the germline V gene. Germline trimming cut 4 bases from V and 5 bases from J; bases unmatched to any gene: 1. The CDR3 has 13 residues. In nucleotides, the CDR3 is TGTGCCAGCAGTGTGGGACAGGGGTATGGCTACACCTTC. Protein product: CASSVGQGYGYTF.

The chain uses TRBV19 and TRBJ1-5, with 7 positions matching TRBD1. CDR3 length: 16 residues. The V and J ends lost 7 bases and 5 bases, in that order; junction bases with no gene match: 14. CDR1 is LNHDA, CDR2 SQIVND, per germline (reference sequence). The CDR3 DNA is TGTGCCAGTACCTCAGAGGGGACAGTGAGTTATCAGCCCCAGCATTTT. Translating it yields CASTSEGTVSYQPQHF.

This chain connects TRBV27 to TRBJ1-6; 9 bases map to TRBD1. Germline V gene sequence: CDR1 MNHEY, CDR2 SMNVEV (reference sequence). Trimming cost V 6 bases and J 9 bases; bases outside gene matches: 6. The CDR3 runs to 14 residues. The CDR3 loop is CASREQGAVSPLHF. In DNA, the CDR3 is TGTGCCAGCAGAGAACAGGGGGCGGTTTCACCCCTCCACTTT.

The rearrangement links TRBV5-1 to TRBJ2-2; D gene unclear. The CDR3 sequence is 16 residues long. From germline, CDR1 is SGHRS and CDR2 YFSETQ. The V end lost 0 bases, the J end lost 2 bases, and 11 bases lay between the germline ends. The CDR3 sequence: CASSLERLPNTGELFF. The CDR3 region has the DNA TGCGCCAGCAGCTTGGAACGGTTACCAAACACCGGGGAGCTGTTTTTT.